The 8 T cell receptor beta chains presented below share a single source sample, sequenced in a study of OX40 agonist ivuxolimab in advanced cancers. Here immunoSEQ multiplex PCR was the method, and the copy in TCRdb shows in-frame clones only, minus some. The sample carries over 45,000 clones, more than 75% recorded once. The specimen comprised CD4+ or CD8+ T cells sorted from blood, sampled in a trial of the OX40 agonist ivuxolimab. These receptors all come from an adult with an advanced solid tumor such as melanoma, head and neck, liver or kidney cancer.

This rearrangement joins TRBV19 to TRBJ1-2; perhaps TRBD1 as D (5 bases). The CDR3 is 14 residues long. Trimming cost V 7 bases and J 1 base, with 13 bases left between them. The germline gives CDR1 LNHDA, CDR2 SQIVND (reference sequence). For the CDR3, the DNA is TGTGCCAGTAAAACAGGACTGTATAACTATGGCTACACCTTC. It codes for CASKTGLYNYGYTF.

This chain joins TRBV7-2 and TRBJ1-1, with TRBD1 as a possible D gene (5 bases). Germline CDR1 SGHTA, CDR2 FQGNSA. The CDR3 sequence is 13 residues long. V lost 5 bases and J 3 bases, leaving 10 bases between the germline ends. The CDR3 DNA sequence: TGTGCCAGCAGCCGGTGGGGGGACACTGAAGCTTTCTTT. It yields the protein CASSRWGDTEAFF.

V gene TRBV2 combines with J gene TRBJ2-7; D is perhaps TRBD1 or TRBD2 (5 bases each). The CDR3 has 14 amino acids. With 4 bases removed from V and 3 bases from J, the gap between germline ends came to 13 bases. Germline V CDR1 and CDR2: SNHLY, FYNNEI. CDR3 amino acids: CASSVAGTFYEQYF. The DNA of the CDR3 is TGTGCCAGCAGTGTGGCAGGGACCTTCTACGAGCAGTACTTC.

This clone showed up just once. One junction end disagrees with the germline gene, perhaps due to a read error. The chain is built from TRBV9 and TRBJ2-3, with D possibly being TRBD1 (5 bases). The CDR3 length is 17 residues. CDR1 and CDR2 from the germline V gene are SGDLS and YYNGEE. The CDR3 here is CASSVVGQGHNTNTQYF. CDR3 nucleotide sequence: TGTGCCAGCAGCGTAGTTGGGCAGGGTCACAACACAAATACGCAGTATTTT.

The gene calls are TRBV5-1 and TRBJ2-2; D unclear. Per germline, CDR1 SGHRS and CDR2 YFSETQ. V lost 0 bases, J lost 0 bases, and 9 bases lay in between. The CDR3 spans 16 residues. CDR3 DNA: TGCGCCAGCAGCTTGGCGGAACCCGCGAACACCGGGGAGCTGTTTTTT. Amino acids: CASSLAEPANTGELFF.

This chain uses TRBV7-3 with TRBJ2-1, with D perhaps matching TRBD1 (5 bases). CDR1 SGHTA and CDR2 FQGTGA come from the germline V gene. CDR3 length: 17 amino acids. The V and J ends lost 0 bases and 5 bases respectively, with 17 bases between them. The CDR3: CASSLTRPIGVHNEQFF. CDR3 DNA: TGTGCCAGCAGCTTAACCCGGCCTATAGGGGTCCACAATGAGCAGTTCTTC.

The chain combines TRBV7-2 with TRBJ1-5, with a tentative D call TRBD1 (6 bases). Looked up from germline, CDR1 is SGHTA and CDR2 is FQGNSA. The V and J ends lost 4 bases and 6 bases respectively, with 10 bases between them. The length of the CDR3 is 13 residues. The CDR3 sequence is CASSSGGFQPQHF. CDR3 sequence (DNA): TGTGCCAGCAGCTCGGGGGGCTTTCAGCCCCAGCATTTT.

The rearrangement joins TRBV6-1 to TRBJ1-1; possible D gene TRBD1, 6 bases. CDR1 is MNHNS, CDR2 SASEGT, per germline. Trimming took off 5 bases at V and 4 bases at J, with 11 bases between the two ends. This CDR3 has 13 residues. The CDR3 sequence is CASSSDRPTEAFF. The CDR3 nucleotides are TGTGCCAGCAGTTCGGACAGACCCACTGAAGCTTTCTTT.